Presented here are 17 T cell receptor beta chains from one specimen sequenced in a study of T cells in narcolepsy. Antigens for these TCRs are unknown. Generated by immunoSEQ multiplex PCR, the TCRdb table keeps only in-frame clones and is missing some. The sample lists 2,600 or so clones, 26% seen once, with roughly 19% in the top ten. Sequencing was done on a sample of cultured CD4+ T cells from cerebrospinal fluid. These receptors were taken from a human donor with narcolepsy.

This clone was observed a few times. The V and J genes are TRBV7-3 and TRBJ2-2; the D gene is possibly TRBD1 (5 bases). The CDR3 runs 15 residues. Germline V gene sequence: CDR1 SGHTA, CDR2 FQGTGA. The ends were cut back, 4 bases at V and 5 bases at J, with 14 bases in the middle. This CDR3 is CASSSQGVQTGELFF. The CDR3, as DNA: TGTGCCAGCAGCTCGCAGGGCGTGCAAACCGGGGAGCTGTTTTTT.

This chain connects TRBV7-9 to TRBJ2-7, with a tentative D call TRBD2 (6 bases). Germline CDR1 reads SEHNR; CDR2 reads FQNEAQ (reference sequence). CDR3 length equals 14 residues. V was shortened by 3 bases and J by 6 bases, with 15 bases between the two germline ends. The CDR3 region has the DNA TGTGCCAGCAGCTTCGTACGTGGGGGAGGCGAGCAGTACTTC. This sequence encodes CASSFVRGGGEQYF.

The chain has TRBV6-1 and TRBJ2-7, with D unresolved. Germline V lookup: CDR1 MNHNS, CDR2 SASEGT. V lost 8 bases to trimming and J lost 4 bases, with 9 bases between them. This CDR3 spans 11 amino acids. The CDR3 DNA reads as TGTGCCAGCGCCAACCCTTACGAGCAGTACTTC. Translation: CASANPYEQYF.

This clone is judged medium-sized. V and J are TRBV5-8 and TRBJ2-7; TRBD1 might be the D (6 bases). In germline, CDR1 is SGHTS, CDR2 YDEGEE. Trimming took off 0 bases at V and 2 bases at J, with 18 bases between the two ends. The CDR3 covers 17 residues. The DNA for the CDR3 is TGTGCCAGCAGCTTGGCTTATAGGGGGACATCTACCTACGAGCAGTACTTC. As protein: CASSLAYRGTSTYEQYF.

Of note for this clone: Since a far larger clone is one base different, this is likely a read error. This chain joins TRBV7-6 and TRBJ2-2, with 8 bases matching TRBD1. V was pared by 5 bases and J by 5 bases, with 10 bases of the junction left unmatched. Germline V gives CDR1 SGHVS, CDR2 FNYEAQ. There are 16 residues in the CDR3. CDR3 sequence (DNA): TGTGCCAGCAGCCCTCGGGCAGGGGGCTTTACCGGGGAGCTGTTTTTT. Amino acid sequence: CASSPRAGGFTGELFF.

This clone is classed as large (0.1 to 1%). Other DNA sequences in the sample encode the same CDR3. The rearrangement links TRBV7-9 to TRBJ2-5; 10 positions agree with TRBD2. J was trimmed by 5 bases and V by 4 bases; bases with no gene match: 4. The CDR3 covers 14 residues. CDR1 SEHNR and CDR2 FQNEAQ come from the germline V gene (reference sequence). The CDR3 here is CASSSSGSGETQYF. The CDR3 region has the DNA TGTGCCAGCAGCTCTAGCGGGAGTGGGGAGACCCAGTACTTC.

A word on this clone: A read error is the likely source, as a far larger clone sits one nucleotide away. The chain is built from TRBV5-6 and TRBJ1-3, with TRBD1 as a possible D gene (5 bases). From germline, CDR1 is SGHDT and CDR2 YYEEEE. V lost 4 bases and J lost 2, with 10 bases in between. The CDR3 is made up of 14 amino acids. CDR3 residues: CASSVWGAGNTIYF. The CDR3 DNA is TGTGCCAGCAGCGTGTGGGGGGCTGGAAACACCATATATTTT.

This rearrangement joins TRBV5-5 to TRBJ1-5; D gene unclear. CDR3 length equals 13 residues. The germline V gene encodes CDR1 SGHKS and CDR2 YYEKEE (reference sequence). Between the trimmed V and J ends, which lost 4 bases and 4 bases, there was a span of 9 bases. CDR3 sequence reads: CASSQDSNQPQHF. CDR3 sequence (DNA): TGTGCCAGCAGCCAAGATTCGAATCAGCCCCAGCATTTT.

This clone was counted only a few times. A far bigger clonotype differs at one base, so this is likely a read error. J is TRBJ1-2 and V is TRBV7-8; the match to TRBD1 covers 10 bases. Germline V gives CDR1 SGHVS, CDR2 FQNEAQ. CDR3 length equals 15 residues. The CDR3 protein is CACSTDRGPAYGYTF. CDR3 DNA: TGTGCCTGCAGCACAGACAGGGGGCCGGCATATGGCTACACCTTC.

This clone was recorded a few times. The chain links TRBV30 to TRBJ2-7; D might be TRBD1 (6 bases). Germline V lookup: CDR1 GTSNPN, CDR2 SVGIG (reference sequence). This CDR3 contains 12 residues. Trimming stripped 4 bases from V and 7 bases from J, with 14 bases between. The CDR3 nucleotides read TGTGCCTGGACGGGCAGGGGAGAAGAGCAGTACTTC. This codes for CAWTGRGEEQYF.

The chain uses TRBV6-1 and TRBJ1-6; D is unresolved. V was cut by 3 bases and J by 7 bases, with 10 bases left in between. Germline V gene data show CDR1 as MNHNS and CDR2 as SASEGT. The CDR3 contains 14 residues. CDR3 region: CASSEAPPNSPLHF. CDR3 sequence (DNA): TGTGCCAGCAGTGAGGCTCCCCCGAATTCACCCCTCCACTTT.

Note on this clone: A far larger clone is one nucleotide away, so this likely arose from a read error. The genes are TRBV5-4 and TRBJ1-5, with D uncertain. The V end lost 0 bases, the J end lost 6 bases, and 10 bases lay between the germline ends. The CDR3 is 14 amino acids. Germline assignment: CDR1 SGHNT and CDR2 YYREEE (reference sequence). The CDR3 coding sequence is TGTGCCAGCAGCTTGGAAGGAGGGAGTCAGCCCCAGCATTTT. Encoded protein: CASSLEGGSQPQHF. Looking up the rest from reference TRBV5-4 and TRBJ1-5 gives the full variable domain: ETGVTQSPTHLIKTRGQQVTLRCSSQSGHNTVSWYQQALGQGPQFIFQYYREEENGRGNFPPRFSGLQFPNYSSELNVNALELDDSALYLCASSLEGGSQPQHFGDGTRLSIL.

The genes are TRBV5-6 and TRBJ2-7; perhaps D is TRBD1 or TRBD2 (6 bases each). Trimming stripped 3 bases from V and 6 bases from J, with 13 bases between. The CDR3 totals 13 residues. The germline gives CDR1 SGHDT, CDR2 YYEEEE. For the CDR3, the DNA is TGTGCCAGCAGCTCGGTCAGGGGAGGCGAGCAGTACTTC. Amino acid sequence: CASSSVRGGEQYF.

The J gene is TRBJ2-5, the V gene TRBV5-4; tentative D call: TRBD2 (5 bases). CDR3 size: 14 residues. Trimming stripped 5 bases from V and 4 bases from J, with 15 bases between. Germline CDR1 and CDR2: SGHNT and YYREEE (reference sequence). The CDR3 region is CASSPGISGETQYF. CDR3 nucleotides: TGTGCCAGCAGTCCCGGGATCTCTGGAGAGACCCAGTACTTC.

This clone was found a few times. This chain joins TRBV5-5 and TRBJ2-7, with D possibly TRBD2 on 6 matching bases. The CDR3 is 14 residues long. V gave up 4 bases and J gave up 4 bases, with 15 bases separating them. Germline CDR1 is SGHKS and CDR2 is YYEKEE (reference sequence). The CDR3 nucleotides are TGTGCCAGCAGCCGGGGGTCGGGGAAATACGAGCAGTACTTC. This codes for CASSRGSGKYEQYF. Using reference TRBV5-5 and TRBJ2-7 for the parts outside the CDR3, the full variable domain is DAGVTQSPTHLIKTRGQQVTLRCSPISGHKSVSWYQQVLGQGPQFIFQYYEKEERGRGNFPDRFSARQFPNYSSELNVNALLLGDSALYLCASSRGSGKYEQYFGPGTRLTVT.

CDR3 bases: TGTGCCAGCAGCCAATTTTTGACAGGTCAAGAGACCCAGTACTTC. Amino acids: CASSQFLTGQETQYF. The chain has TRBV5-5 and TRBJ2-5; D is perhaps TRBD1 (6 bases). V was shortened by 4 bases and J by 2 bases, with 15 bases between the two germline ends. The CDR3 sequence is 15 residues long. The germline V gene has CDR1 SGHKS and CDR2 YYEKEE (reference sequence).

This clone was recorded a few times. The J gene is TRBJ1-5, the V gene TRBV7-3, with 7 positions matching TRBD1. In germline, CDR1 is SGHTA, CDR2 FQGTGA. The V and J ends lost 5 bases and 0 bases, in that order; junction bases with no gene match: 4. The CDR3 loop spans 15 amino acids. The CDR3 reads CASSPNRGSNQPQHF. The CDR3 coding sequence is TGTGCCAGCAGCCCCAACAGGGGTAGCAATCAGCCCCAGCATTTT.